This T cell receptor (beta chain) was documented in a study of T-cell memory formation after mild COVID-19. Trimming shortened V by 3 bases and J by 4 bases, and 10 bases separated the two germline ends. This CDR3 has 14 amino acids. Germline-derived CDR1 and CDR2 are ENHRY and SYGVKD. Each CDR3 protein is one row after TCRdb ran MiXCR on the 5' RACE reads. The sample yields under 450,000 distinct CDR3 sequences, 23% seen once. The chain combines TRBV10-3 with TRBJ2-1; D gene ambiguous. The sample was PBMCs or a T cell subset sorted from them (not recorded which). The TCR sequence derives from an adult woman who had mild COVID-19 (a few samples of this study predate the infection). Cell type and time point are not known. In nucleotides, the CDR3 is TGTGCCATCAGTGATTATCCCCTTTACAATGAGCAGTTCTTC. Translated: CAISDYPLYNEQFF.